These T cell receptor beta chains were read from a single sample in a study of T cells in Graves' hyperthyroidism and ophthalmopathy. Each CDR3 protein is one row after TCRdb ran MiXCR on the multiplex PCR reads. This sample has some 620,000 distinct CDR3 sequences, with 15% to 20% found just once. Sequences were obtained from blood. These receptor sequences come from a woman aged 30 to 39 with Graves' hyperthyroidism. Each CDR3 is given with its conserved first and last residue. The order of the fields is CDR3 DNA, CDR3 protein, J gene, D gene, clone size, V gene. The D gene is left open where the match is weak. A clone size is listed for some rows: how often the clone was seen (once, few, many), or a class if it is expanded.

cdr3_nt: TGTGCCAGCAGCTCGTATCGTGGGCTTTACAATGAGCAGTTCTTC
cdr3_aa: CASSSYRGLYNEQFF
j_call: TRBJ2-1
d_call: -
clone_size: many
v_call: TRBV7-2

cdr3_nt: TGTGCCAGCAGCTCGCGGGAGCTCGTGGGCGAGCAGTACTTC
cdr3_aa: CASSSRELVGEQYF
j_call: TRBJ2-7
d_call: TRBD2
clone_size: many
v_call: TRBV7-8

cdr3_nt: TGTGCCAGCTCCGAGGTCCGTGACTATGGCTACACCTTC
cdr3_aa: CASSEVRDYGYTF
j_call: TRBJ1-2
d_call: -
clone_size: -
v_call: TRBV2

cdr3_nt: TGTGCCAGCAGCATTCGGGGTCCCGAAGCTTTCTTT
cdr3_aa: CASSIRGPEAFF
j_call: TRBJ1-1
d_call: -
clone_size: -
v_call: TRBV5-6

cdr3_nt: TGTGCCAGCAGTTGGGGGGGGGGGGCCGAGTCCTACAATGAGCAGTTCTTC
cdr3_aa: CASSWGGGAESYNEQFF
j_call: TRBJ2-1
d_call: -
clone_size: -
v_call: TRBV28

cdr3_nt: TGTGCCAGCTCACCCCCCCGGGACAGACAAGAGACCCAGTACTTC
cdr3_aa: CASSPPRDRQETQYF
j_call: TRBJ2-5
d_call: TRBD1
clone_size: -
v_call: TRBV18

cdr3_nt: TGTGCCTGGAGTGCAAGTAGGGGGAATGAGCAGTTCTTC
cdr3_aa: CAWSASRGNEQFF
j_call: TRBJ2-1
d_call: -
clone_size: many
v_call: TRBV30

cdr3_nt: TGTGCCAGCAGTTTAGGCCCCAGCACCGGGGAGCTGTTTTTT
cdr3_aa: CASSLGPSTGELFF
j_call: TRBJ2-2
d_call: -
clone_size: few
v_call: TRBV12-3/TRBV12-4

cdr3_nt: TGTGCCAGCAGCTCCTCCGAGACCCAGTACTTC
cdr3_aa: CASSSSETQYF
j_call: TRBJ2-5
d_call: -
clone_size: many
v_call: TRBV7-2

cdr3_nt: TGTGCCACCAGCAGAGATTTAGGACCTCCCAATGAGCAGTTCTTC
cdr3_aa: CATSRDLGPPNEQFF
j_call: TRBJ2-1
d_call: -
clone_size: -
v_call: TRBV15

cdr3_nt: TGTGCCTGGCCACTGATAGACAGGCTGAACACTGAAGCTTTCTTT
cdr3_aa: CAWPLIDRLNTEAFF
j_call: TRBJ1-1
d_call: -
clone_size: many
v_call: TRBV30

cdr3_nt: TGCAGTGCTAGGGAGGGACAGGGAGGGTACAATGAGCAGTTCTTC
cdr3_aa: CSAREGQGGYNEQFF
j_call: TRBJ2-1
d_call: TRBD1
clone_size: few
v_call: TRBV20-1

cdr3_nt: TGTGCCAGCAGTGGCGGGAGCGGAAATGAGCAGTTCTTC
cdr3_aa: CASSGGSGNEQFF
j_call: TRBJ2-1
d_call: TRBD2
clone_size: few
v_call: TRBV2

cdr3_nt: TGTGCCAGCTCTCGACCTGGGAACAGGGCGGTTGGAAACACCATATATTTT
cdr3_aa: CASSRPGNRAVGNTIYF
j_call: TRBJ1-3
d_call: -
clone_size: -
v_call: TRBV18

cdr3_nt: TGTGCCAGCAGCCGCTACCTGGAGACCCAGTACTTC
cdr3_aa: CASSRYLETQYF
j_call: TRBJ2-5
d_call: -
clone_size: many
v_call: TRBV7-2

cdr3_nt: TGTGCCAGCACCCGACAGAGCTCTGGGGCCAACGTCCTGACTTTC
cdr3_aa: CASTRQSSGANVLTF
j_call: TRBJ2-6
d_call: -
clone_size: -
v_call: TRBV6-1

cdr3_nt: TGCAGCGTTGGGGACAGGTACTATGGCTACACCTTC
cdr3_aa: CSVGDRYYGYTF
j_call: TRBJ1-2
d_call: TRBD1
clone_size: many
v_call: TRBV29-1

cdr3_nt: TGTGCCAGCAGTACTCACCGGGACAGGGACACAGATACGCAGTATTTT
cdr3_aa: CASSTHRDRDTDTQYF
j_call: TRBJ2-3
d_call: TRBD1
clone_size: few
v_call: TRBV27

cdr3_nt: TGTGCCAGCAGCGTGTCTCCAGGGAGTGAGCAGTTCTTC
cdr3_aa: CASSVSPGSEQFF
j_call: TRBJ2-1
d_call: -
clone_size: -
v_call: TRBV7-3

cdr3_nt: TGTGCCAGTAGTACCCAGAGAAATAGCAATCAGCCCCAGCATTTT
cdr3_aa: CASSTQRNSNQPQHF
j_call: TRBJ1-5
d_call: -
clone_size: -
v_call: TRBV19

cdr3_nt: TGTGCCAGCAGCCAATTAGTGACCGAGCCTCAACGAACCCTCTTC
cdr3_aa: CASSQLVTEPQRTLF
j_call: TRBJ2-1
d_call: -
clone_size: once
v_call: TRBV3-1

cdr3_nt: TGTGCCACCAGCTCCCTCTTCGTTCACGATGAGCAGTTCTTC
cdr3_aa: CATSSLFVHDEQFF
j_call: TRBJ2-1
d_call: -
clone_size: many
v_call: TRBV15

cdr3_nt: TGTGCCACCAGCAGAGAAGCGGGCTCCTACAATGAGCAGTTCTTC
cdr3_aa: CATSREAGSYNEQFF
j_call: TRBJ2-1
d_call: -
clone_size: many
v_call: TRBV15

cdr3_nt: TGTGCCTTAGGATTAGGACAGGGGCGAGATACGCAGTATTTT
cdr3_aa: CALGLGQGRDTQYF
j_call: TRBJ2-3
d_call: TRBD1
clone_size: many
v_call: TRBV7-7

cdr3_nt: TGCAGTGCTACCCCCAGGGGGTCAACAGGGGGCATCAACTACGAGCAGTACTTC
cdr3_aa: CSATPRGSTGGINYEQYF
j_call: TRBJ2-7
d_call: TRBD1
clone_size: -
v_call: TRBV20-1

cdr3_nt: TGTGCCAGACAGGGGGCTCGGGGCGAGCAGTACTTC
cdr3_aa: CARQGARGEQYF
j_call: TRBJ2-7
d_call: TRBD1
clone_size: few
v_call: TRBV2

cdr3_nt: TGTGCCAGCAGTATACTAGAGAACAATGAGCAGTTCTTC
cdr3_aa: CASSILENNEQFF
j_call: TRBJ2-1
d_call: -
clone_size: -
v_call: TRBV6-6

cdr3_nt: TGTGCCAGCAGTTTTACCGGGACCAGCTACGAGCAGTACTTC
cdr3_aa: CASSFTGTSYEQYF
j_call: TRBJ2-7
d_call: -
clone_size: many
v_call: TRBV2

cdr3_nt: TGCAGTGCCTTGGCTAGCTCAGATACGCAGTATTTT
cdr3_aa: CSALASSDTQYF
j_call: TRBJ2-3
d_call: -
clone_size: few
v_call: TRBV20-1

cdr3_nt: TGTGCCAGCTCACCAATCGCGAGGAACACCGGGGAGCTGTTTTTT
cdr3_aa: CASSPIARNTGELFF
j_call: TRBJ2-2
d_call: -
clone_size: many
v_call: TRBV18

cdr3_nt: TGTGCCAGCAGCTTAACTAGCGGGAGGGTCGGCAATGAGCAGTTCTTC
cdr3_aa: CASSLTSGRVGNEQFF
j_call: TRBJ2-1
d_call: TRBD2
clone_size: few
v_call: TRBV7-3

cdr3_nt: TGTGCCTGGAGTGAGAAGAGACAGGGGACTAGCGGGAAGAGAGAGACCCAGTACTTC
cdr3_aa: CAWSEKRQGTSGKRETQYF
j_call: TRBJ2-5
d_call: TRBD2
clone_size: few
v_call: TRBV30

cdr3_nt: TGCAGTGCTCGCTCCGGGACTAGGGATGAGCAGTTCTTC
cdr3_aa: CSARSGTRDEQFF
j_call: TRBJ2-1
d_call: TRBD2
clone_size: many
v_call: TRBV20-1

cdr3_nt: TGTGCCAGCAGCTTCCGGATGAGCCCCGCAGATACGCAGTATTTT
cdr3_aa: CASSFRMSPADTQYF
j_call: TRBJ2-3
d_call: -
clone_size: -
v_call: TRBV7-9

cdr3_nt: TGTGCCAGTCGGGACGGGTATCAGCCCCAGCATTTT
cdr3_aa: CASRDGYQPQHF
j_call: TRBJ1-5
d_call: -
clone_size: few
v_call: TRBV19

cdr3_nt: TGCAGTGCTGGCCGGGACGGTCCTTTTCTGGCCCAGCATTTT
cdr3_aa: CSAGRDGPFLAQHF
j_call: TRBJ1-5
d_call: -
clone_size: few
v_call: TRBV20-1

cdr3_nt: TGCAGCGTTGTGGACACCCTATCCTACGAGCAGTACTTC
cdr3_aa: CSVVDTLSYEQYF
j_call: TRBJ2-7
d_call: -
clone_size: few
v_call: TRBV29-1

cdr3_nt: TGTGCCTGGGGGAACTACGAGCAGTACTTC
cdr3_aa: CAWGNYEQYF
j_call: TRBJ2-7
d_call: -
clone_size: many
v_call: TRBV28

cdr3_nt: TGCAGTGCCGGTCCAGCGGGAGGAAAGACCCAGTACTTC
cdr3_aa: CSAGPAGGKTQYF
j_call: TRBJ2-5
d_call: TRBD2
clone_size: -
v_call: TRBV20-1

cdr3_nt: TGTGCCAGCAGTTCCTATTCTACAGGGGCACACGAGCAGTACTTC
cdr3_aa: CASSSYSTGAHEQYF
j_call: TRBJ2-7
d_call: TRBD1
clone_size: many
v_call: TRBV6-5

cdr3_nt: TGTGCCAGCAGTTTTTTAGTAGGGACAGGCTATAATTCACCCCTCCGCTTT
cdr3_aa: CASSFLVGTGYNSPLRF
j_call: TRBJ1-6
d_call: TRBD1
clone_size: -
v_call: TRBV12-3/TRBV12-4

cdr3_nt: TGTGCCAGCAGCATTACCCGGATCCTTGGGAATGAGCAGTTCTTC
cdr3_aa: CASSITRILGNEQFF
j_call: TRBJ2-1
d_call: -
clone_size: few
v_call: TRBV7-9

cdr3_nt: TGTGCCAGCACCGAGACGGACAGAGACTCCAATGAGCAGTTCTTC
cdr3_aa: CASTETDRDSNEQFF
j_call: TRBJ2-1
d_call: -
clone_size: few
v_call: TRBV9

cdr3_nt: TGTGCCAGCAGATTCATAAGTCTCCAAGAGACCCAGTACTTC
cdr3_aa: CASRFISLQETQYF
j_call: TRBJ2-5
d_call: -
clone_size: many
v_call: TRBV12-3/TRBV12-4

cdr3_nt: TGTGCCAGCAGCCACCTGAAAGGACTCACCTACGAGCAGTACTTC
cdr3_aa: CASSHLKGLTYEQYF
j_call: TRBJ2-7
d_call: -
clone_size: many
v_call: TRBV28

cdr3_nt: TGTGCCAGTAGTATTGTAGAGGACGGACAGCCCCAGCATTTT
cdr3_aa: CASSIVEDGQPQHF
j_call: TRBJ1-5
d_call: -
clone_size: -
v_call: TRBV19

cdr3_nt: TGTGCCAGCAGTGAATATCCCCGAATAAACATTCAGTACTTC
cdr3_aa: CASSEYPRINIQYF
j_call: TRBJ2-4
d_call: -
clone_size: many
v_call: TRBV12-3/TRBV12-4

cdr3_nt: TGTGCCAGCAGCCCCCCCCGTGGCAGGGGGCAAGAGACCCAGTACTTC
cdr3_aa: CASSPPRGRGQETQYF
j_call: TRBJ2-5
d_call: TRBD1
clone_size: many
v_call: TRBV28